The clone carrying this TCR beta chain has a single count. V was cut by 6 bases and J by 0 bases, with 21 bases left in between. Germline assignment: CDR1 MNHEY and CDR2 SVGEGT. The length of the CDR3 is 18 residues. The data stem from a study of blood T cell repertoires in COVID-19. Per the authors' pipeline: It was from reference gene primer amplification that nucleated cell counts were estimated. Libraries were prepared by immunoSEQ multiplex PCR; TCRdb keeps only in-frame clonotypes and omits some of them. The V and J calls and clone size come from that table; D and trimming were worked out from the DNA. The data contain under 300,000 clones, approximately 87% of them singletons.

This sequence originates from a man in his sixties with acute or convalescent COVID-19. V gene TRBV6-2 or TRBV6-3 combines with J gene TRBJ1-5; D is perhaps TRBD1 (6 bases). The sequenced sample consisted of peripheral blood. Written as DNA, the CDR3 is TGTGCCAGCAGCCGTAGGCCAGGGGAATTGATTAGCAATCAGCCCCAGCATTTT. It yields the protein CASSRRPGELISNQPQHF.